One sample yielded the 20 T cell receptor beta chains listed below, sequenced in a study of cytomegalovirus exposure and HLA in healthy donors listed by TCRdb under 2017. The library was obtained by the immunoSEQ multiplex PCR assay. For the multiplex PCR, a mixture combining 60 forward primers for TCR Vbeta segments and 13 reverse primers for TCR Jbeta segments was used. Not all clones reach the TCRdb copy of this immuneACCESS table, which keeps in-frame sequences only. Checked studies attribute under half of the gap to unresolved V genes and leave the rest unexplained. The sample's clone listing holds fewer than 100,000 clones. The leading ten clones occupy 3% to 4% of the sample. The sample taken for sequencing was PBMCs. All receptors derive from a man between 18 and 29 years old in good health and CMV-seropositive.

The rearrangement uses TRBV6-6 and TRBJ2-7; 7 bases agree with TRBD1. This CDR3 contains 14 residues. V lost 7 bases to trimming and J lost 3 bases; unmatched junction nucleotides: 9. Germline V gene sequence: CDR1 MNHNY, CDR2 SVGAGI (reference sequence). CDR3 nucleotide sequence: TGTGCCAGCAAAACGACAGGGACGAGCTACGAGCAGTACTTC. Its translation: CASKTTGTSYEQYF.

V usage is TRBV19 and J usage is TRBJ1-5; TRBD1 might be the D (6 bases). Germline V gene lookup returns CDR1 LNHDA and CDR2 SQIVND (reference sequence). The CDR3 is made up of 15 amino acids. The V end lost 3 bases, the J end lost 7 bases, and 16 bases lay between the germline ends. CDR3 coding DNA: TGTGCCAGTAGTATGTGGGACAAGGGCGGCCAGCCCCAGCATTTT. Translation: CASSMWDKGGQPQHF.

This chain joins TRBV5-1 and TRBJ1-2; 7 positions match TRBD1. CDR1 and CDR2 from the germline V gene are SGHRS and YFSETQ. V was clipped by 3 bases and J by 3 bases; unmatched bases: 8. The CDR3 has 15 amino acids. CDR3 nucleotides: TGCGCCAGCAGCTCTCCTCGACAGGGAGACTATGGCTACACCTTC. Residues: CASSSPRQGDYGYTF.

The gene calls are TRBV29-1 and TRBJ2-3, with D maybe TRBD2 (5 bases). V was clipped by 4 bases and J by 6 bases, with 20 bases between them. This CDR3 has 15 residues. Germline V gives CDR1 SQVTM, CDR2 ANQGSEA. CDR3 nucleotide sequence: TGCAGCGTTGGATATGAGTTCGGGGTTGGGGATACGCAGTATTTT. This gives the protein CSVGYEFGVGDTQYF.

V usage is TRBV9 and J usage is TRBJ2-3; D remains ambiguous. The CDR3 loop spans 14 amino acids. V lost 4 bases, J lost 1 base, and 10 bases lay in between. Germline V gives CDR1 SGDLS, CDR2 YYNGEE. The CDR3 region is CASSPRRGTDTQYF. As DNA, the CDR3 is TGTGCCAGCAGCCCCCGCCGCGGCACAGATACGCAGTATTTT. Full variable domain (outside the CDR3, taken from reference TRBV9 and TRBJ2-3): DSGVTQTPKHLITATGQRVTLRCSPRSGDLSVYWYQQSLDQGLQFLIQYYNGEERAKGNILERFSAQQFPDLHSELNLSSLELGDSALYFCASSPRRGTDTQYFGPGTRLTVL.

CDR3 loop: CASSDGDRNYGYTF. Written as DNA, the CDR3 is TGTGCCAGCTCGGATGGGGACAGGAACTATGGCTACACCTTC. This chain links TRBV18 with TRBJ1-2; 8 bases agree with TRBD1. V shed 6 bases and J 2 bases; nucleotides not matched to a gene: 5. Germline CDR1 and CDR2: KGHSH and LQKENI. This CDR3 comprises 14 residues.

The chain has TRBV2 and TRBJ1-4; a weak D match, TRBD1 (5 bases). With 3 bases removed from V and 8 bases from J, the gap between germline ends came to 13 bases. From germline, CDR1 is SNHLY and CDR2 FYNNEI. The CDR3 covers 14 residues. The CDR3 is CASSEGRVREKLFF. CDR3 in DNA: TGTGCCAGCAGTGAGGGCAGGGTGAGGGAAAAACTGTTTTTT.

V and J are TRBV21-1 and TRBJ1-1. TRBV21-1 is flagged as a pseudogene. The CDR3 is made up of 11 amino acids. This CDR3 is CASSKREEAFF. CDR3 DNA sequence: TGTGCCAGCAGCAAAAGGGAGGAGGCTTTCTTT.

The CDR3 reads CASSAGQGNSPLHF. CDR3 nucleotides: TGTGCCAGCAGTGCGGGACAGGGGAATTCACCCCTCCACTTT. V gene TRBV6-1 combines with J gene TRBJ1-6; 10 bases are shared with TRBD1. Germline CDR1 MNHNS, CDR2 SASEGT. The CDR3 sequence is 14 residues long. V gave up 4 bases and J gave up 7 bases; unmatched junction bases: 1.

This chain uses TRBV5-6 with TRBJ2-7; D might be TRBD2 (6 bases). Trimming left V 0 bases short and J 2 bases short, with 12 bases between. The CDR3 contains 15 residues. Germline V gene lookup returns CDR1 SGHDT and CDR2 YYEEEE. Written as DNA, the CDR3 is TGTGCCAGCAGCTTGGCGGGGGATAAGACCTACGAGCAGTACTTC. Translating gives CASSLAGDKTYEQYF.

A note on this clone: At one end the junction does not follow the germline gene, possibly because of a read error. The V and J genes are TRBV5-6 and TRBJ2-2, with D possibly being TRBD1 (6 bases). The V gene's germline CDR1 is SGHDT and CDR2 YYEEEE. The CDR3 is 16 amino acids. The chain's CDR3 is CASRLGPRGHTGELFF. CDR3 sequence (DNA): TGTGCCAGCAGGTTGGGACCCAGGGGACACACCGGGGAGCTGTTTTTT.

The gene calls are TRBV18 and TRBJ1-1, with D tentatively TRBD1 (5 bases). V dropped 3 bases and J dropped 0 bases, with 20 bases sitting between them. The CDR3 sequence is 18 residues long. Germline CDR1 and CDR2: KGHSH and LQKENI. CDR3 residues: CASSPLEGWIPMNTEAFF. The CDR3 DNA reads as TGTGCCAGCTCACCCCTGGAGGGGTGGATTCCTATGAACACTGAAGCTTTCTTT. Looking up the rest from reference TRBV18 and TRBJ1-1 gives the full variable domain: NAGVMQNPRHLVRRRGQEARLRCSPMKGHSHVYWYRQLPEEGLKFMVYLQKENIIDESGMPKERFSAEFPKEGPSILRIQQVVRGDSAAYFCASSPLEGWIPMNTEAFFGQGTRLTVV.

The CDR3 DNA reads as TGTGCCAGCAGCCGTTCTGGGAGCACGCTCACAGATACGCAGTATTTT. Translated: CASSRSGSTLTDTQYF. The V call is TRBV4-2, the J call TRBJ2-3; D possibly corresponds to TRBD2 (5 bases). The germline gives CDR1 LGHNA, CDR2 YNFKEQ. Trimming removed 4 bases at V and 2 bases at J, with 16 bases between. The CDR3 contains 16 residues.

V and J are TRBV9 and TRBJ1-3; 10 bases are shared with TRBD1. The CDR3 runs to 15 residues. V was pared by 2 bases and J by 2 bases, with 1 base of the junction left unmatched. The V gene's germline CDR1 is SGDLS and CDR2 YYNGEE. The CDR3 spells CASSVTGGPGNTIYF. DNA for the CDR3: TGTGCCAGCAGCGTGACAGGGGGCCCTGGAAACACCATATATTTT.

The genes are TRBV19 and TRBJ1-1; D is ambiguous. Between the trimmed V and J ends, which lost 2 bases and 0 bases, there was a span of 4 bases. This CDR3 is 13 amino acids long. Germline CDR1 is LNHDA and CDR2 is SQIVND (reference sequence). The CDR3 sequence: CASSIRVNTEAFF. CDR3 in DNA: TGTGCCAGTAGTATACGGGTGAACACTGAAGCTTTCTTT. Together with reference TRBV19 and TRBJ1-1, the CDR3 gives the full variable domain: DGGITQSPKYLFRKEGQNVTLSCEQNLNHDAMYWYRQDPGQGLRLIYYSQIVNDFQKGDIAEGYSVSREKKESFPLTVTSAQKNPTAFYLCASSIRVNTEAFFGQGTRLTVV.

The chain employs TRBV15 and TRBJ2-6; TRBD2 is a possible D gene (6 bases). The CDR3 totals 14 residues. V shed 6 bases and J shed 3 bases, with 9 bases lying between them. Germline CDR1 is LNHNV and CDR2 is YYDKDF (reference sequence). As DNA, the CDR3 is TGTGCCACCAGGGGGGGAAGTGGGGCCAACGTCCTGACTTTC. This sequence encodes CATRGGSGANVLTF.

V is TRBV19 and J is TRBJ2-2; 7 bases are shared with TRBD1. This CDR3 spans 15 amino acids. Germline CDR1 reads LNHDA; CDR2 reads SQIVND (reference sequence). V was clipped by 7 bases and J by 0 bases; unmatched bases: 5. The chain's CDR3 is CASTLRGPNTGELFF. DNA of the CDR3: TGTGCCAGTACCCTTAGGGGGCCGAACACCGGGGAGCTGTTTTTT.

With regard to this clone: The sample contains more than one DNA sequence encoding this CDR3. This chain connects TRBV18 to TRBJ1-1, with unresolved D. Germline CDR1 KGHSH, CDR2 LQKENI. The CDR3 runs to 13 residues. Trimming shortened V by 3 bases and J by 1 base, and 6 bases separated the two germline ends. CDR3 coding DNA: TGTGCCAGCTCACCTACCGGGAACACTGAAGCTTTCTTT. It specifies CASSPTGNTEAFF.

V and J are TRBV5-1 and TRBJ2-7, with a weak D call TRBD1 (5 bases). V was clipped by 5 bases and J by 5 bases, with 14 bases between them. This CDR3 contains 13 residues. The V gene's germline CDR1 is SGHRS and CDR2 YFSETQ. CDR3 DNA sequence: TGCGCCAGCAGAGCCACCCAGGGTAACGAGCAGTACTTC. This codes for CASRATQGNEQYF.

This chain connects TRBV18 to TRBJ2-5; D unresolved. In germline, CDR1 is KGHSH, CDR2 LQKENI. This CDR3 is 13 amino acids long. Trimming took off 4 bases at V and 1 base at J, with 7 bases between the two ends. Written as DNA, the CDR3 is TGTGCCAGCTCACGGGCCCTCCAAGAGACCCAGTACTTC. This translates into CASSRALQETQYF.